The source of this T cell receptor (beta chain) is a study of siplizumab effects on memory and regulatory T cells. Study results and limitations: The authors could not assign a naive or memory phenotype to roughly 75-95% of proliferating CD4+ or CD8+ clones. Suppressive activity of Tregs proliferating in siplizumab cultures remained unconfirmed. Most alloreactive clones went unmapped to unstimulated subsets; only a minor fraction mapped.

Worth noting for this clone: The target antigen is unknown.

TCRdb's copy holds only in-frame clones and misses some; the assay was immunoSEQ multiplex PCR. The sample comprises around 100,000 clones, 91% of which are singletons, and around 2.6% rests with the top ten. Germline V gene sequence: CDR1 MNHEY, CDR2 SMNVEV (reference sequence). V dropped 6 bases and J dropped 4 bases, with 21 bases sitting between them. There are 17 residues in the CDR3. This clonotype was obtained from a human donor in good health. Some clones in this sample may be carry-over from other donors' samples. Sequencing was performed on CD4+ T cells sorted from blood. The chain recombines TRBV27 with TRBJ2-2; D gene unclear. CDR3 sequence reads: CASRRLIQNPSTGELFF. The CDR3 region has the DNA TGTGCCAGCAGACGGCTTATCCAGAACCCTTCCACCGGGGAGCTGTTTTTT.